This section outlines one T cell receptor beta chain sequence together with its context. The antigen is not known. The data are from a study of lymphopenia after photon versus proton radiotherapy. Study-level results: Photon-treated patients lost naive T cells and TCR diversity; proton-treated stayed stable. After lymphocyte nadir, photon-treated repertoires showed oligoclonal expansion, especially CD8+ Temra.

Only in-frame clones appear in the TCRdb table, and some are missing; sequencing was by immunoSEQ multiplex PCR. This table holds roughly 64,000 clones, roughly 87% found once. This CDR3 has 15 residues. CDR1 and CDR2 (germline): SGHKS, YYEKEE (reference sequence). V dropped 1 base and J dropped 3 bases, with 13 bases sitting between them. The TCR sequence derives from an older man with esophageal cancer. The source material was peripheral blood, sampled from a patient treated with proton-based radiotherapy. This chain connects TRBV5-5 to TRBJ1-2; TRBD1 is a possible D gene (5 bases). The CDR3 loop is CASSLWDPDDYGYTF. The CDR3 DNA reads as TGTGCCAGCAGCTTGTGGGACCCGGACGACTATGGCTACACCTTC.